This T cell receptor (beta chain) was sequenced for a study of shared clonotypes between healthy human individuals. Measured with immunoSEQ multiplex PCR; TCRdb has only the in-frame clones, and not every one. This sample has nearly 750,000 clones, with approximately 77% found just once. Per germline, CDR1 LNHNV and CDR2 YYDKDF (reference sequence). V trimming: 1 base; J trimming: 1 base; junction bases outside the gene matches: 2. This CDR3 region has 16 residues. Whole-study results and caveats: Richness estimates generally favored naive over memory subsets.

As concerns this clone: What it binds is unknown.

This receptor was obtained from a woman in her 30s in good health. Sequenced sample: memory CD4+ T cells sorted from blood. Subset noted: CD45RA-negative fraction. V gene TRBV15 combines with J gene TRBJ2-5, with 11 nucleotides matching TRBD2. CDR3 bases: TGTGCCACCAGCAGAGGGACTAGCGGGTTCCAAGAGACCCAGTACTTC. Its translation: CATSRGTSGFQETQYF.